The 14 T cell receptor beta chains given below trace back to one sample, sequenced in a study of blood T cell repertoires in COVID-19. Clones were sequenced by immunoSEQ multiplex PCR, and TCRdb holds only the in-frame ones, with some missing. The data show some 400,000 clones, 87% seen once. Sequenced material: PBMCs or T cells enriched from blood (not recorded which). These receptors were taken from a man aged 25 to 40 who had recovered from COVID-19.

The CDR3 region has the DNA TGTGCCAGCAGCGTAGACCCCACCTCAGCCTACGAGCAGTACTTC. Translated: CASSVDPTSAYEQYF. This chain uses TRBV9 with TRBJ2-7; D is ambiguous. This CDR3 spans 15 amino acids. Looked up from germline, CDR1 is SGDLS and CDR2 is YYNGEE. V lost 0 bases, J lost 2 bases, and 12 bases lay in between.

This clone was seen a handful of times. The CDR3 DNA sequence: TGTGCCAGTGAACCGGGACAGCTTAACTATGGCTACACCTTC. Amino acid sequence: CASEPGQLNYGYTF. This sequence joins TRBV19 and TRBJ1-2; 7 nucleotides agree with TRBD1. Germline V gene data show CDR1 as LNHDA and CDR2 as SQIVND (reference sequence). V shed 8 bases and J 1 base; nucleotides not matched to a gene: 7. This CDR3 comprises 14 residues.

V and J are TRBV19 and TRBJ1-2; D is perhaps TRBD1 (5 bases). The CDR3 is made up of 15 amino acids. The V end lost 6 bases, the J end lost 0 bases, and 14 bases lay between the germline ends. Germline CDR1 is LNHDA and CDR2 is SQIVND (reference sequence). CDR3 sequence (DNA): TGTGCCAGTAGCCTTGCCGCCAGGGCTAACTATGGCTACACCTTC. Translating it yields CASSLAARANYGYTF.

This clone was observed once. The genes are TRBV4-3 and TRBJ2-3; 7 nucleotides align to TRBD1. This CDR3 spans 16 amino acids. J gave up 4 bases and V 0 bases, and 7 bases lay outside the gene matches. Looked up from germline, CDR1 is LGHNA and CDR2 is YSLEER. The CDR3 sequence is CASSQDWGQSPDTQYF. CDR3 DNA: TGCGCCAGCAGCCAAGATTGGGGACAGTCCCCAGATACGCAGTATTTT.

This clone was counted once. This sequence joins TRBV5-1 and TRBJ2-2; maybe TRBD1 (6 bases). The germline CDR1 and CDR2 sequences are SGHRS and YFSETQ. V gave up 5 bases and J gave up 6 bases, with 14 bases separating them. The CDR3 totals 14 residues. The CDR3 spells CASRVQGESGELFF. In DNA, the CDR3 is TGCGCCAGCAGGGTACAGGGTGAATCCGGGGAGCTGTTTTTT.

This clone was seen only a few times. The V gene is TRBV3-1 (or the pseudogene TRBV3-2), the J gene TRBJ2-7, with TRBD2 identical over 10 bases. CDR1 and CDR2 (germline): LGHDT, YNNKEL (reference sequence). The CDR3 loop spans 15 amino acids. Unmatched junction bases numbered 2, after V lost 1 base and J lost 2 bases. The CDR3 protein is CASSQATSGAYEQYF. DNA of the CDR3: TGTGCCAGCAGCCAAGCTACTAGCGGGGCCTACGAGCAGTACTTC.

This chain connects TRBV27 to TRBJ1-2; 11 nucleotides agree with TRBD1. The CDR3 length is 13 residues. Germline V gene data show CDR1 as MNHEY and CDR2 as SMNVEV (reference sequence). V lost 3 bases and J lost 8; bases outside the gene matches: 2. The CDR3 spells CASSFWTGGGYTF. The DNA for the CDR3 is TGTGCCAGCAGTTTCTGGACAGGGGGCGGCTACACCTTC.

The chain employs TRBV11-2 and TRBJ2-1; the D gene is possibly TRBD1 (6 bases). This CDR3 is built from 12 residues. Germline CDR1 is SGHAT and CDR2 is FQNNGV. Trimming took off 5 bases at V and 10 bases at J, with 12 bases between the two ends. The CDR3 sequence: CASSPGAGEQFF. CDR3 nucleotides: TGTGCCAGCAGCCCAGGGGCTGGGGAGCAGTTCTTC.

The J gene is TRBJ1-3, the V gene TRBV4-1, with 8 positions matching TRBD1. Germline V gene lookup returns CDR1 MGHRA and CDR2 YSYEKL. J gave up 3 bases and V 0 bases, and 1 base lay outside the gene matches. CDR3 size: 15 residues. The CDR3 DNA reads as TGCGCCAGCAGCCAAGACAGGGGGCGTGGAAACACCATATATTTT. Translation gives CASSQDRGRGNTIYF.

The genes are TRBV19 and TRBJ1-2; D might be TRBD1 (6 bases). V lost 5 bases and J lost 4, with 11 bases in between. The CDR3 extends over 13 amino acids. CDR1 and CDR2 (germline): LNHDA, SQIVND (reference sequence). CDR3 in amino acids: CASSVTGTYGYTF. In DNA form, the CDR3 reads TGTGCCAGTAGTGTAACAGGGACCTATGGCTACACCTTC. The full variable domain, with the rest looked up from reference TRBV19 and TRBJ1-2, is DGGITQSPKYLFRKEGQNVTLSCEQNLNHDAMYWYRQDPGQGLRLIYYSQIVNDFQKGDIAEGYSVSREKKESFPLTVTSAQKNPTAFYLCASSVTGTYGYTFGSGTRLTVV.

The chain has TRBV6-5 and TRBJ1-2; D is ambiguous. The V gene's germline CDR1 is MNHEY and CDR2 SVGAGI. Trimming cost V 2 bases and J 2 bases, with 9 bases left between them. The CDR3 sequence is 14 residues long. The CDR3 region has the DNA TGTGCCAGCAGTTACAATCCGAGCAACTATGGCTACACCTTC. This encodes CASSYNPSNYGYTF.

The chain employs TRBV5-1 and TRBJ2-4; D is perhaps TRBD1 (6 bases). Trimming removed 0 bases from V and 5 bases from J, with 9 bases in between. Germline CDR1 reads SGHRS; CDR2 reads YFSETQ. CDR3 length equals 14 residues. Written as DNA, the CDR3 is TGCGCCAGCAGCTTGGAGGCAGGGGAAAACATTCAGTACTTC. Translated, it gives CASSLEAGENIQYF.

The genes are TRBV18 and TRBJ1-5; D perhaps matches TRBD1 (5 bases). Trimming pared 3 bases from V and 6 bases from J, leaving 12 bases between. This CDR3 is 14 amino acids long. Germline CDR1 reads KGHSH; CDR2 reads LQKENI. The CDR3, as DNA: TGTGCCAGCTCACCGGGGGGGGTTGGTCAGCCCCAGCATTTT. Translation gives CASSPGGVGQPQHF.

The rearrangement joins TRBV6-4 to TRBJ1-2; D is perhaps TRBD1 (5 bases). The germline V gene has CDR1 MRHNA and CDR2 SNTAGT. The CDR3 extends over 14 amino acids. Deletions cut 5 bases from V and 3 bases from J, with 13 bases between. The CDR3 loop is CASSPAGHDYGYTF. The CDR3, as DNA: TGTGCCAGCAGTCCAGCCGGACACGACTATGGCTACACCTTC.